The clone carrying this T cell receptor beta chain occurred many times. What it binds is unknown. This sample is drawn from a study of CD8 T cells in ankylosing spondylitis. Study results and limitations: Past studies reported some motif variants in reactive arthritis synovial fluid and blood.

It was by quantitative 5'-RACE with molecular barcodes that TCR beta libraries were made. Using its own MiXCR run on the 5' RACE reads, TCRdb lists one record per CDR3 protein. Of fewer than 250,000 distinct CDR3 sequences listed, roughly a tenth are singletons. Germline V gene lookup returns CDR1 SGHVS and CDR2 FQNEAQ. V was pared by 0 bases and J by 6 bases, with 5 bases between. This CDR3 is built from 12 residues. The specimen sequenced was blood, either unsorted or a sorted T cell fraction (not recorded which). The receptor was isolated from a male donor with ankylosing spondylitis or in good health (not recorded which). The rearrangement joins TRBV7-8 to TRBJ1-2; the D is unclear. Written as DNA, the CDR3 is TGTGCCAGCAGCTTAGCAGGGAATGGCTACACCTTC. It yields the protein CASSLAGNGYTF.